One sample yielded the 26 T cell receptor beta chains listed below, sequenced in a study of a mutant IDH1 vaccine in newly diagnosed glioma. The antigens of these receptors remain unknown. Sequenced by immunoSEQ multiplex PCR; TCRdb stores in-frame clones only, minus some. In the table there are about 45,000 clones, 80% to 95% of which are singletons. The time point denotes: week 35, safety follow-up. Vaccination comprised doses that each held 300 ug of mutant IDH1 20-mer peptide, plus topical imiquimod. Sequencing used PBMCs, obtained from a glioma patient whose treatment included an IDH1 peptide vaccine. These receptors originate from a man aged 45 to 65 with glioma.

In DNA, the CDR3 is TGTGCCAGCAGTTCGGGACTAGTCCCAGATACGCAGTATTTT. Translating it yields CASSSGLVPDTQYF. The chain links TRBV9 to TRBJ2-3; 8 bases match TRBD2. The germline CDR1 and CDR2 sequences are SGDLS and YYNGEE. This CDR3 is built from 14 residues. The V and J ends lost 5 bases and 4 bases, in that order; junction bases with no gene match: 6.

The chain employs TRBV6-5 and TRBJ2-5; D possibly corresponds to TRBD2 (6 bases). V gave up 2 bases and J gave up 0 bases, with 7 bases separating them. There are 14 residues in the CDR3. The germline CDR1 and CDR2 sequences are MNHEY and SVGAGI. The CDR3 region has the DNA TGTGCCAGCAGTTACGCGGGGTACCAAGAGACCCAGTACTTC. Its translation is CASSYAGYQETQYF.

The CDR3 spells CASSHHVRPGTQYF. The CDR3 region has the DNA TGTGCCAGCAGCCATCACGTCAGGCCGGGGACCCAGTACTTC. The chain combines TRBV7-9 with TRBJ2-5; D uncertain. In germline, CDR1 is SEHNR, CDR2 FQNEAQ (reference sequence). V dropped 5 bases and J dropped 7 bases, with 17 bases sitting between them. CDR3 size: 14 residues.

The chain uses TRBV5-1 and TRBJ2-1; TRBD2 matches 8 bases. This CDR3 is 15 amino acids long. CDR1 is SGHRS, CDR2 YFSETQ, per germline. The junction had 11 bases not matched to a gene; V was cut back by 3 bases and J by 9 bases. The CDR3 region is CASSSRGLEFSEQFF. CDR3 sequence (DNA): TGCGCCAGCAGCTCTCGGGGACTAGAATTTAGTGAGCAGTTCTTC.

The chain recombines TRBV29-1 with TRBJ1-5; 7 bases are a match to TRBD1. With 8 bases clipped from V and 4 bases from J, the junction kept 8 bases outside the gene matches. The CDR3 extends over 13 amino acids. Germline CDR1 and CDR2: SQVTM and ANQGSEA. CDR3 DNA: TGCAGCACCGGGCAGGGGGGGAATCAGCCCCAGCATTTT. It codes for CSTGQGGNQPQHF.

Only one count was recorded for this clone. The chain recombines TRBV5-1 with TRBJ2-7; 11 nucleotides line up with TRBD2. V lost 4 bases and J lost 3; bases outside the gene matches: 6. The CDR3 is 15 residues long. The germline gives CDR1 SGHRS, CDR2 YFSETQ. CDR3 sequence: CASSAGLAGIYEQYF. In DNA form, the CDR3 reads TGCGCCAGCAGCGCAGGACTAGCGGGCATCTACGAGCAGTACTTC.

The chain has TRBV4-2 and TRBJ2-4, with D maybe TRBD2 (6 bases). V shed 3 bases and J shed 2 bases, with 26 bases lying between them. This CDR3 region has 20 residues. Germline assignment: CDR1 LGHNA and CDR2 YNFKEQ. CDR3 amino acids: CASSHRRRIPGVETKNIQYF. CDR3 nucleotide sequence: TGTGCCAGCAGCCACAGAAGAAGAATTCCGGGAGTGGAGACCAAAAACATTCAGTACTTC.

The chain is built from TRBV4-2 and TRBJ2-7; D is undetermined. Germline CDR1 is LGHNA and CDR2 is YNFKEQ. Trimming removed 0 bases at V and 6 bases at J, with 15 bases between. The CDR3 runs to 15 residues. The CDR3 DNA reads as TGTGCCAGCAGCCAAGACAAGGGTAGTCCCCTCGAGCAGTACTTC. Translating it yields CASSQDKGSPLEQYF.

This sequence joins TRBV2 and TRBJ2-7; the match to TRBD2 covers 11 bases. The CDR3 totals 18 residues. The trim removed 6 bases at V and 0 bases at J, leaving 13 bases unmatched. Germline V gene sequence: CDR1 SNHLY, CDR2 FYNNEI. The CDR3 here is CASSPEWGLAGGSYEQYF. DNA of the CDR3: TGTGCCAGCAGCCCCGAGTGGGGCCTAGCGGGAGGCTCCTACGAGCAGTACTTC.

The CDR3: CASRSGNYGYTF. CDR3 nucleotide sequence: TGTGCCAGCAGGTCAGGGAACTATGGCTACACCTTC. The chain carries TRBV6-1 and TRBJ1-2; weak D call: TRBD1 (5 bases). CDR3 length equals 12 residues. CDR1 MNHNS and CDR2 SASEGT come from the germline V gene. V was shortened by 6 bases and J by 2 bases, with 7 bases between the two germline ends.

The V call is TRBV2, the J call TRBJ2-7; D ambiguous. The CDR3 loop spans 11 amino acids. V lost 4 bases, J lost 3 bases, and 4 bases lay in between. From germline, CDR1 is SNHLY and CDR2 FYNNEI. Here the CDR3 DNA reads TGTGCCAGCAGTGGTATCTACGAGCAGTACTTC. Residues: CASSGIYEQYF.

In DNA form, the CDR3 reads TGTGCCAGCAGCATCCGGGACACAGCGTACAATGAGCAGTTCTTC. Translated, it gives CASSIRDTAYNEQFF. The chain joins TRBV7-2 to TRBJ2-1; a possible D gene is TRBD1 (6 bases). Germline values: CDR1 SGHTA, CDR2 FQGNSA. The V gene lost 5 bases and the J gene lost 4 bases, with 15 bases spanning the gap. The CDR3 spans 15 residues.

V is TRBV5-1 and J is TRBJ2-7; 10 bases are a match to TRBD2. The CDR3 consists of 14 residues. The trim removed 5 bases at V and 2 bases at J, leaving 4 bases unmatched. From germline, CDR1 is SGHRS and CDR2 YFSETQ. Here the CDR3 DNA reads TGCGCCAGCAGTTGGGGACTAGCGCCCTACGAGCAGTACTTC. Its translation is CASSWGLAPYEQYF.

This chain links TRBV7-9 with TRBJ1-1; D is unclear. The V and J ends lost 8 bases and 8 bases respectively, with 12 bases between them. The CDR3 is 11 amino acids. Germline CDR1 is SEHNR and CDR2 is FQNEAQ (reference sequence). The CDR3 loop is CASRLGGEAFF. The CDR3 nucleotides are TGTGCCAGCCGGCTGGGCGGCGAAGCTTTCTTT.

The chain employs TRBV28 and TRBJ2-7; D is unresolved. The length of the CDR3 is 10 residues. Per germline, CDR1 MDHEN and CDR2 SYDVKM. V was clipped by 8 bases and J by 4 bases, with 6 bases between them. CDR3 coding DNA: TGTGCCAGCGGGCTATACGAGCAGTACTTC. Protein: CASGLYEQYF. The whole variable domain, filled in from reference TRBV28 and TRBJ2-7, reads DVKVTQSSRYLVKRTGEKVFLECVQDMDHENMFWYRQDPGLGLRLIYFSYDVKMKEKGDIPEGYSVSREKKERFSLILESASTNQTSMYLCASGLYEQYFGPGTRLTVT.

The chain combines TRBV19 with TRBJ1-5; D perhaps matches TRBD1 (6 bases). Germline V gene data show CDR1 as LNHDA and CDR2 as SQIVND (reference sequence). Trimming cost V 6 bases and J 7 bases, with 13 bases left between them. CDR3 size: 13 residues. CDR3 nucleotides: TGTGCCAGTAGGGACAGTCCCTTGCAGCCCCAGCATTTT. Its protein is CASRDSPLQPQHF.

The chain has TRBV15 and TRBJ1-1; 8 positions agree with TRBD1. The CDR3 spans 13 residues. Trimming took 3 bases from V and 10 from J; bases not matched to a gene: 7. CDR1 LNHNV and CDR2 YYDKDF come from the germline V gene (reference sequence). Here the CDR3 reads CATSRDRVDPAFF. In DNA form, the CDR3 reads TGTGCCACCAGCAGGGACAGGGTGGACCCAGCTTTCTTT. The entire variable domain, with the rest obtained from reference TRBV15 and TRBJ1-1, is as follows: DAMVIQNPRYQVTQFGKPVTLSCSQTLNHNVMYWYQQKSSQAPKLLFHYYDKDFNNEADTPDNFQSRRPNTSFCFLDIRSPGLGDTAMYLCATSRDRVDPAFFGQGTRLTVV.

The genes are TRBV2 and TRBJ2-7, with TRBD1 matching 7 bases. The germline CDR1 and CDR2 sequences are SNHLY and FYNNEI. V trimming: 6 bases; J trimming: 7 bases; junction bases outside the gene matches: 6. The CDR3 covers 12 residues. The CDR3 loop reads CASRMGQSEQYF. CDR3 nucleotide sequence: TGTGCCAGCAGGATGGGACAGTCAGAGCAGTACTTC.

The chain carries TRBV7-9 and TRBJ2-5; D call uncertain. The CDR3 extends over 12 amino acids. V lost 2 bases, J lost 0 bases, and 1 base lay in between. CDR1 is SEHNR, CDR2 FQNEAQ, per germline (reference sequence). The CDR3 nucleotides are TGTGCCAGCAGCTTAAACCAAGAGACCCAGTACTTC. Its protein product is CASSLNQETQYF.

The chain links TRBV27 to TRBJ2-2; perhaps D is TRBD1 or TRBD2 (6 bases each). Germline lookup yields CDR1 MNHEY and CDR2 SMNVEV (reference sequence). Deletions cut 3 bases from V and 2 bases from J, with 10 bases between. This CDR3 is 15 amino acids long. The CDR3 reads CASSFGGGNTGELFF. The DNA of the CDR3 is TGTGCCAGCAGTTTTGGAGGGGGAAACACCGGGGAGCTGTTTTTT.

The chain is built from TRBV2 and TRBJ2-2; D ambiguous. The germline gives CDR1 SNHLY, CDR2 FYNNEI. This CDR3 region has 12 residues. The ends were cut back, 3 bases at V and 4 bases at J, with 3 bases in the middle. The CDR3 DNA reads TGTGCCAGCAGTGATGTCACCGGGGAGCTGTTTTTT. Residues: CASSDVTGELFF. Full variable domain (rest looked up from reference TRBV2 and TRBJ2-2): EPEVTQTPSHQVTQMGQEVILRCVPISNHLYFYWYRQILGQKVEFLVSFYNNEISEKSEIFDDQFSVERPDGSNFTLKIRSTKLEDSAMYFCASSDVTGELFFGEGSRLTVL.

CDR3 loop: CAISESDYEQYF. The CDR3 nucleotides are TGTGCCATCAGTGAGTCGGACTACGAGCAGTACTTC. This chain uses TRBV10-3 with TRBJ2-7; no clear D gene. CDR3 length: 12 amino acids. V shed 0 bases and J shed 3 bases, with 3 bases lying between them. Looked up from germline, CDR1 is ENHRY and CDR2 is SYGVKD.

The J gene is TRBJ2-5, the V gene TRBV7-2; D is undetermined. Germline CDR1 reads SGHTA; CDR2 reads FQGNSA. V dropped 5 bases and J dropped 5 bases, with 15 bases sitting between them. There are 14 residues in the CDR3. Written as DNA, the CDR3 is TGTGCCAGCAGCGCCATAGTAGCCCCGGAGACCCAGTACTTC. Its translation: CASSAIVAPETQYF.

As regards this clone: At the DNA level, this CDR3 is encoded by other sequences in the same sample as well. The chain couples TRBV7-9 to TRBJ1-4; tentative D call: TRBD1 (5 bases). Germline CDR1 and CDR2: SEHNR and FQNEAQ (reference sequence). V was trimmed by 6 bases and J by 3 bases, leaving 14 bases between them. This CDR3 contains 15 residues. CDR3 sequence (DNA): TGTGCCAGCAGTCGTTTGGGGCCCCCTAATGAAAAACTGTTTTTT. This encodes CASSRLGPPNEKLFF.

The chain is built from TRBV13 and TRBJ2-5, with D possibly matching TRBD2 (5 bases). The assigned J gene may be wrong: the sequence end matches TRBJ2-7 better. The germline CDR1 and CDR2 sequences are PRHDT and FYEKMQ (reference sequence). CDR3 length: 15 amino acids. CDR3 DNA: TGTGCCAGCAGCCGGGGTCGGTCGAGCTCCTACGAGCAGTACTTC. The encoded protein is CASSRGRSSSYEQYF.

V gene TRBV5-1 combines with J gene TRBJ2-7, with 8 bases that match TRBD2. This CDR3 has 16 residues. Trimming took 0 bases from V and 4 from J; bases not matched to a gene: 9. The V gene's germline CDR1 is SGHRS and CDR2 YFSETQ. DNA for the CDR3: TGCGCCAGCAGCTTGGAATACAGCGGGAGCTCTTACGAGCAGTACTTC. Translated, it gives CASSLEYSGSSYEQYF.